This entry describes one T cell receptor (beta chain). This clonotype was seen a handful of times. Its target antigen remains unknown. No qualities accompany the bases; no much larger clone lies one base away. This sample stems from a study of blood T cells in healthy people across ages (dated by TCRdb to between 2015 and 2017). At the level of the whole study: In model experiments, template switching captured roughly one uniquely barcoded TCR beta cDNA molecule for every two T cells. The study measured age-related changes in TCR beta repertoire diversity using deep sequencing normalized with unique cDNA molecular identifiers. Four age groups were formed from the donors: young (average about 16 years), middle-aged (roughly 38), aged (roughly 59) and long-lived (more than 75). To avoid experimental bias, donors of different ages were spread randomly across the sequencing lanes. For two donors (one aged 18 to 30 and one aged 80 or older), the study analyzed two additional independent replicas of 1 million unique cDNA reads from the same blood draw.

The donors were some 39 Caucasian individuals from Russia, aged roughly 6 to 100 years, who were systemically healthy. Each donor gave 8 to 10 milliliters of peripheral blood, collected into EDTA-treated Vacutainer tubes. Ficoll-Paque density-gradient centrifugation was used to isolate PBMCs, with at least 6.5 million per sample. Trizol reagent was used to extract total RNA from the PBMCs, yielding at least 5.5 micrograms per sample. For every donor, an aliquot of PBMCs went through flow cytometry to measure the percentages of naive CD45RAhigh/CD27high T cells. Library preparation used 5' RACE. Sequencing used an Illumina HiSeq 2500. A second PCR of about 7 to 12 cycles was performed with a sample-barcoded 5' primer and a J-beta primer mix. Each TCR beta cDNA molecule received a unique molecular identifier from a template-switch 5' adaptor carrying 12 random nucleotides. Each sample yielded at least 2.5 million CDR3-containing paired-end reads. First-strand cDNA synthesis was performed from all RNA using the Mint cDNA synthesis kit, with priming by a TRBC-specific oligonucleotide. Following uracil-DNA glycosylase treatment, all cDNA underwent a first 18-cycle PCR with the universal primers M1SS and BC2_uni_R. The study's own analysis went as follows. Each sample was normalized by randomly selecting 1 million high-quality reads, each carrying a distinct molecular identifier. Instead of being binned into consensus sequences, reads that shared molecular identifiers were thrown out. MiTCR, run with a Q25 quality threshold and the strictest error-elimination algorithm, handled CDR3 identification, clonotype clustering and error correction. A nonparametric unseen species model with Euler transformation was used to estimate a lower bound on total TCR beta diversity. Starting from the raw public reads, TCRdb applied fastp trimming at Q25, assembled clones with MiXCR and retained in-frame beta chains. Every distinct CDR3 protein forms one entry, paired with its most common genes and DNA. The V and J calls here are based on TCRdb, not the publication. Counted in this sample were 700,000 or so distinct CDR3 sequences; 20% to 25% of them appeared once. About 22% of the sample is taken by the ten largest.

Results and caveats for the whole study, not just this receptor: Compared with the aged group, the long-lived group had more naive CD4+ T cells, fewer expanded clones and increased TCR diversity, suggesting age selection. The CMV infection status of donors was not known, potentially confounding age-related changes in expanded clonotypes. Bulk unsorted PBMC profiling prevented conclusive comparison of naive and antigen-experienced compartments. The percentage of naive T cells measured by flow cytometry correlated strongly with observed TCR beta diversity. Observed TCR beta diversity per million T cells fell roughly linearly with age, and a significant reduction was already apparent by age roughly 40. Total diversity estimates from one million sequenced T cells were considered lower bounds and underestimates.

Inclusive of the bounding cysteine and phenylalanine, the CDR3 is 14 residues long. Only the CDR3 DNA stays, 42 bases, in frame from base 1. Reading the germline V gene (reference sequence) gives CDR1 LNHDA and CDR2 SQIVND. Material for sequencing was blood. The sequence is built from TRBV19 and TRBJ2-5; 9 middle bases align to TRBD1. TRBJ2-1 matches the DNA end more closely, so the J call is doubtful. This receptor was taken from a man between 65 and 85 years old in good health. The encoded CDR3 is CARTDRGTWNEQFF. The sequenced DNA: TGTGCCCGGACGGACAGGGGTACTTGGAATGAGCAGTTCTTC.